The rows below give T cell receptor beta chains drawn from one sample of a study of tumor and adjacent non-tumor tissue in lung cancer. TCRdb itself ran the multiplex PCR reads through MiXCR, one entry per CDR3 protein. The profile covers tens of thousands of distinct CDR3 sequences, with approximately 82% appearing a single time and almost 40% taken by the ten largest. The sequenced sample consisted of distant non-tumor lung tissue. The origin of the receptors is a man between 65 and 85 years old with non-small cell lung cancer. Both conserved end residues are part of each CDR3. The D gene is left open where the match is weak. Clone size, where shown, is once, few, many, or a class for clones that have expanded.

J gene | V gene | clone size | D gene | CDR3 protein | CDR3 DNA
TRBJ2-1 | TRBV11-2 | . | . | CANNPQGQYNEQFF | TGTGCCAACAACCCCCAAGGGCAGTACAATGAGCAGTTCTTC
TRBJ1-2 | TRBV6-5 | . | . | CARRPGNRYGYTF | TGTGCCCGCAGGCCGGGGAATCGTTATGGCTACACCTTC
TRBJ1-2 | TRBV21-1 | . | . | CASSNRGQGNPANYGYTF | TGTGCCAGCAGCAACCGGGGACAGGGGAATCCCGCAAACTATGGCTACACCTTC
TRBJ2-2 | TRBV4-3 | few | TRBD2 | CASSLITSGMLGELFF | TGCGCCAGCAGCCTTATAACTAGCGGGATGCTGGGGGAACTGTTTTTT
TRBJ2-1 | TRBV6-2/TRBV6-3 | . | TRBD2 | CDSSYGTSGSGCGYNEQFF | TGTGACAGCAGTTATGGGACTAGCGGGAGTGGATGTGGGTACAATGAGCAGTTCTTC
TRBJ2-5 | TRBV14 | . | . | CANSPWTEIQETQYF | TGTGCCAACAGCCCGTGGACAGAGATTCAAGAGACCCAGTACTTC
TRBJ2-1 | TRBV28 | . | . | CASSSLNGSENNEQFF | TGTGCCAGCAGTTCCCTAAACGGGAGTGAAAACAATGAGCAGTTCTTC
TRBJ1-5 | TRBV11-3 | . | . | CASSLHAAQTHHF | TGTGCCAGCAGCTTACATGCGGCTCAGACCCACCATTTT
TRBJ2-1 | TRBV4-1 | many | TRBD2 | CDSSQVFSGTGWNEQFF | TGCGACAGCAGCCAAGTATTTAGCGGGACGGGGTGGAATGAGCAGTTCTTC
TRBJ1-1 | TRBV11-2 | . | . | CASTLRATGAFF | TGTGCCAGCACATTGAGGGCTACTGGAGCTTTCTTT
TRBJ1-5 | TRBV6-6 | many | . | CASSYTLVQPQHF | TGTGCCAGCAGTTACACTTTGGTACAGCCCCAGCATTTT
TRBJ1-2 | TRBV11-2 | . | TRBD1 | CAISAAGGKYGYTF | TGTGCCATCTCGGCGGCAGGGGGTAAGTATGGCTACACCTTC
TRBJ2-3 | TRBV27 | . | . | CASSLGTRADTQYF | TGTGCCAGCAGTTTGGGTACGAGAGCTGATACGCAGTATTTT
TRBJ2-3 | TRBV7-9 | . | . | CANSSPRDRQYF | TGTGCCAACAGCTCCCCCCGTGATAGACAGTATTTT
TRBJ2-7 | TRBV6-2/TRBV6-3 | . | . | CASSPRLYEQYF | TGTGCGAGCAGCCCAAGACTCTACGAGCAGTACTTC
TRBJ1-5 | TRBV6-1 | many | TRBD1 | CASRETGDSNQPQHF | TGTGCCAGCAGGGAGACAGGGGATAGCAATCAGCCCCAGCATTTT
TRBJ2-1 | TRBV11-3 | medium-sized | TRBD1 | CASSPNRGNEQFF | TGTGCCAGCAGCCCTAACAGGGGCAATGAGCAGTTCTTC
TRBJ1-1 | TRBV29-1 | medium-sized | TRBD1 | CSVSKGARNTEAFF | TGCAGCGTTAGTAAGGGGGCTAGGAACACTGAAGCTTTCTTT
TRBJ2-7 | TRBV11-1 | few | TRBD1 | CASSSSGTVTYEQYF | TGTGCCAGCAGCTCCTCCGGGACAGTAACCTACGAACAGTACTTC
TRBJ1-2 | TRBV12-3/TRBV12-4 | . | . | CASRPPGTRNYGYTF | TGTGCCAGCAGGCCACCAGGGACAAGAAACTATGGCTACACCTTC
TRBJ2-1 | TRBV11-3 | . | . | CASNLDPTGGRGEQFF | TGTGCGAGCAACTTAGATCCCACGGGGGGCAGGGGCGAGCAGTTCTTC
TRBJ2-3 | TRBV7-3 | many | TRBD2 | CASTIAGGTDTQYF | TGTGCCAGCACAATAGCGGGGGGCACAGATACGCAGTATTTT
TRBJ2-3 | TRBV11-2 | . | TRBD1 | CASSRGQSSIDMQYF | TGTGCCAGCAGCCGGGGACAGTCTAGCATAGATATGCAGTATTTT
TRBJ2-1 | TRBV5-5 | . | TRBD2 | CASSLTGLAGDIYNEQFF | TGTGCCAGCAGCTTGACGGGACTAGCGGGAGATATCTACAATGAGCAGTTCTTC
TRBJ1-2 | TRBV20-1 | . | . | CSGSDCGRNYGYTF | TGCAGTGGATCGGACTGTGGGCGAAACTATGGCTACACCTTC
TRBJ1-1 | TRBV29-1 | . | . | CSVEDLGTKAFF | TGCAGCGTCGAAGACTTAGGAACTAAAGCTTTCTTT
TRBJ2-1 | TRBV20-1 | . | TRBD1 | CSARDPTGGDEHFF | TGCAGTGCTAGGGACCCTACAGGGGGCGATGAGCATTTCTTC
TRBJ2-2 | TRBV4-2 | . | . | CASSQDYRRGAPRELFF | TGTGCCAGCAGCCAAGATTATCGCAGGGGGGCCCCCAGGGAGCTGTTTTTT
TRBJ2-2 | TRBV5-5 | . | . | CDSSSPTGVLFF | TGTGACAGCAGCTCCCCGACCGGGGTGCTGTTTTTT